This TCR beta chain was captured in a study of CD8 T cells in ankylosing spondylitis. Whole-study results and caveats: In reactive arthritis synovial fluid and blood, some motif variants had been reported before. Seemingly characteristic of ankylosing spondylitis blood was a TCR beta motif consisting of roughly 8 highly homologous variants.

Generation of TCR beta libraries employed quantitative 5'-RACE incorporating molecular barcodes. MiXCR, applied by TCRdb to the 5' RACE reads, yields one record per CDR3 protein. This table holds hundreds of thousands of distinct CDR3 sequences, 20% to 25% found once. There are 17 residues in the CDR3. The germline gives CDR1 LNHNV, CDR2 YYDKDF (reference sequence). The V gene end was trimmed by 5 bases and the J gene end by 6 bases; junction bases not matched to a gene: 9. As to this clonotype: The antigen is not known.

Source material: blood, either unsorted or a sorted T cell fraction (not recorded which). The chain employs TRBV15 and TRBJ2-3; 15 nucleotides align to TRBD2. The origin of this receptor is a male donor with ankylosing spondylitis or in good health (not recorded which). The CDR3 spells CATSGRTSGGVRDTQYF. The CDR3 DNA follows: TGTGCCACCAGCGGACGGACTAGCGGGGGGGTCAGGGATACGCAGTATTTT.